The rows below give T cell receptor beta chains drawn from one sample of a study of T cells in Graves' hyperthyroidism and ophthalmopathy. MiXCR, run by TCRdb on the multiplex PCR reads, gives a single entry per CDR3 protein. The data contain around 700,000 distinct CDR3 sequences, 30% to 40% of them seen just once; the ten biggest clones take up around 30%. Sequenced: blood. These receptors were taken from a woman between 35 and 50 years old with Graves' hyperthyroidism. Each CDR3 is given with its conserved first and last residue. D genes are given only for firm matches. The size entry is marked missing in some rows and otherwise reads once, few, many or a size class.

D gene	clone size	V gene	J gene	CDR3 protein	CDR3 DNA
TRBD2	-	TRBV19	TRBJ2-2	CASSPGLAGGTVTGELFF	TGTGCCAGTAGTCCGGGACTAGCGGGGGGGACGGTCACCGGGGAGCTGTTTTTT
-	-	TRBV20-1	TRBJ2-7	CSARGGGPGNEQYF	TGCAGTGCTAGAGGGGGGGGGCCCGGCAACGAGCAGTACTTC
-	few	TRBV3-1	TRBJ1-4	CASSQWPWMFF	TGTGCCAGCAGCCAATGGCCTTGGATGTTTTTT
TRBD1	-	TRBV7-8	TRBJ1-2	CASSLANRGGTF	TGTGCCAGCAGCTTAGCGAACAGGGGGGGCACCTTC
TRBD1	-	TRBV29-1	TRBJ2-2	CSVVDRDGELFF	TGCAGCGTTGTGGACAGGGACGGGGAGCTGTTTTTT
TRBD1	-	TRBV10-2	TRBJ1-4	CASSAGQGARGEKLFF	TGTGCCAGCAGTGCGGGACAGGGGGCGCGGGGTGAAAAACTGTTTTTT
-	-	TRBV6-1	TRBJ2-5	CASSESQGWRETQYF	TGTGCCAGCAGTGAATCCCAGGGATGGAGGGAGACCCAGTACTTC
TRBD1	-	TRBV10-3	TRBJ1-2	CASSYSTGLDNYGYTF	TGTGCCAGCAGTTACTCGACAGGGTTGGATAACTATGGCTACACCTTC
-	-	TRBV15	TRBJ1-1	CATSGGNFAEAFF	TGTGCCACCAGCGGAGGGAATTTCGCTGAAGCTTTCTTT
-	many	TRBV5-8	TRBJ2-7	CASSLLTDRYEQYF	TGTGCCAGCAGCCTCCTGACGGACCGCTACGAGCAGTACTTC
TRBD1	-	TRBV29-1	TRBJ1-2	CSVKPGQGNYGYTF	TGCAGCGTTAAACCGGGACAGGGGAACTATGGCTACACCTTC
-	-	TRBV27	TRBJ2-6	CASSSSRRTGSGANVLTF	TGTGCCAGCAGTTCATCTCGCCGTACAGGGTCTGGGGCCAACGTCCTGACTTTC
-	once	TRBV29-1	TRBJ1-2	CSVHRATYGYTF	TGCAGCGTCCACCGGGCAACCTATGGCTACACCTTC
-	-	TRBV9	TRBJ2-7	CASSVDLGDEQYF	TGTGCCAGCAGCGTGGACCTCGGGGACGAGCAGTACTTC
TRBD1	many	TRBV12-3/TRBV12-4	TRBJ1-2	CASSLGTGNYYGYTF	TGTGCCAGCAGTTTGGGGACAGGCAATTACTATGGCTACACCTTC
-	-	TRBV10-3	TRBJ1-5	CAISYRGGGDQPQHF	TGTGCCATCAGTTATCGCGGGGGCGGGGATCAGCCCCAGCATTTT
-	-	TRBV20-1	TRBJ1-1	CSARDEFLRTDTEAFF	TGCAGTGCTAGAGATGAATTTTTAAGGACAGACACTGAAGCTTTCTTT
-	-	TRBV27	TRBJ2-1	CASSLKAVSTNCLF	TGTGCCAGCAGTTTAAAGGCGGTTTCTACAAATTGCCTCTTC
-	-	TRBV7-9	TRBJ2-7	CASSLDLEQYF	TGTGCCAGCAGCTTAGACTTGGAACAGTACTTC
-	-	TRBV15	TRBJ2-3	CATGPMGDTQYF	TGTGCCACCGGCCCTATGGGTGATACGCAGTATTTT
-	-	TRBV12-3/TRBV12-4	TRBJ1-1	CASSPLTDTEAFF	TGTGCCAGCAGTCCGTTGACAGACACTGAAGCTTTCTTT
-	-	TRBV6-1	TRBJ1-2	CASSPEGTLYGYTF	TGTGCCAGCAGTCCCGAGGGGACCCTCTATGGCTACACCTTC
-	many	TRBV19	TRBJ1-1	CASTRRGNTEAFF	TGTGCCAGTACCAGGAGGGGGAACACTGAAGCTTTCTTT
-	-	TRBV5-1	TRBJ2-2	CASSFRGAGTGELFF	TGCGCCAGCAGCTTCCGGGGGGCCGGCACCGGGGAGCTGTTTTTT
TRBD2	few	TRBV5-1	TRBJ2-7	CASSLGGRGYDRYSYEQYF	TGCGCCAGCAGCCTGGGAGGGAGGGGATATGATAGATACTCCTACGAGCAGTACTTC
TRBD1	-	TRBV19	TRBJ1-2	CASSPGQGGSGYTF	TGTGCCAGTAGCCCGGGACAGGGAGGAAGTGGCTACACCTTC
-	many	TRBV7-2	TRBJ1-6	CASSIRTDPQPLHF	TGTGCCAGCAGCATCAGGACAGATCCTCAACCCCTCCACTTT
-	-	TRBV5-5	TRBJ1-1	CASSFSGPSAEAFF	TGTGCCAGCAGCTTTTCCGGCCCCTCGGCGGAAGCTTTCTTT
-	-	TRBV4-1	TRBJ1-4	CASSQEGRNEKLFF	TGCGCCAGCAGCCAAGAAGGCAGAAATGAAAAACTGTTTTTT
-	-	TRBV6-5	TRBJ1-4	CAISYPRPNEKLFF	TGTGCCATCAGTTACCCCCGGCCTAATGAAAAACTGTTTTTT
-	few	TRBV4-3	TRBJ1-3	CASSQQGRSGNTIYF	TGCGCCAGCAGCCAGCAGGGGAGGTCTGGAAACACCATATATTTT
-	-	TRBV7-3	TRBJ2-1	CASSLQGGDEQFF	TGTGCCAGCAGCCTGCAGGGGGGGGATGAGCAGTTCTTC
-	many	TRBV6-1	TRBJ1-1	CASSLKATEAFF	TGTGCCAGCAGTCTGAAGGCCACTGAAGCTTTCTTT
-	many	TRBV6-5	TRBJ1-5	CASRPTQHQPQHF	TGTGCCAGCAGACCTACACAGCATCAGCCCCAGCATTTT
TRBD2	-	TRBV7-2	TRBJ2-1	CASSSLADTYNEQFF	TGTGCCAGCAGCTCACTAGCGGATACCTACAATGAGCAGTTCTTC
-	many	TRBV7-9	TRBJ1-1	CASSLHYGRVTEAFF	TGTGCCAGCAGCTTACATTATGGGCGGGTCACTGAAGCTTTCTTT
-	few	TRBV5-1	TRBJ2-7	CASSLPLGAPSYEQYF	TGCGCCAGCAGCTTGCCCCTCGGAGCGCCTTCCTACGAGCAGTACTTC
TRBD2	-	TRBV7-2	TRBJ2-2	CASSYTGGLFF	TGTGCCAGCAGCTACACGGGGGGGCTGTTTTTT
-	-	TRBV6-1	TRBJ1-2	CASERQDFYGYTF	TGTGCCAGCGAGAGACAGGACTTCTATGGCTACACCTTC
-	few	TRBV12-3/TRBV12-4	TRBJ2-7	CASSLDSGRGVYEQYF	TGTGCCAGCAGTTTAGATTCCGGCCGGGGAGTCTACGAGCAGTACTTC
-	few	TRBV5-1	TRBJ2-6	CASSQVSGSGANVLTF	TGCGCCAGCAGCCAAGTTTCTGGGTCTGGGGCCAACGTCCTGACTTTC
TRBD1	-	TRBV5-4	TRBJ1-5	CASSLLTGAEPQHF	TGTGCCAGCAGCTTGTTGACAGGGGCTGAGCCCCAGCATTTT